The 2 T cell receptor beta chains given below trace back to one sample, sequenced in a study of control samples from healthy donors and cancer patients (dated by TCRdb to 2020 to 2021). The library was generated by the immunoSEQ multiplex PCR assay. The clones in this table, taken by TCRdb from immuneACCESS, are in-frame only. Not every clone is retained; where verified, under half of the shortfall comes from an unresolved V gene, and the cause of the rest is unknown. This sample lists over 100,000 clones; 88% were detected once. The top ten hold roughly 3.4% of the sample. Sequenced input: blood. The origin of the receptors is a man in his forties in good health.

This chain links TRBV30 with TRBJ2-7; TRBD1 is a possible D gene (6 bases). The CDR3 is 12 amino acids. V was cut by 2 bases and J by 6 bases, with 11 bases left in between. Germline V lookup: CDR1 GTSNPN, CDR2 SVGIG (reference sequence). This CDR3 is CAWSPDRSEQYF. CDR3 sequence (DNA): TGTGCCTGGAGTCCAGACAGGTCCGAGCAGTACTTC.

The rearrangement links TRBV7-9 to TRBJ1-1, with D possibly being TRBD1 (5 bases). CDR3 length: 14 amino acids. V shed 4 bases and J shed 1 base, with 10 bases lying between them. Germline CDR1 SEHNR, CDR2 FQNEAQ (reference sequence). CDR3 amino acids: CASSSQGTNTEAFF. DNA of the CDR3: TGTGCCAGCAGCTCTCAAGGGACGAACACTGAAGCTTTCTTT.